These 17 T cell receptor beta chains share one sample of origin, sequenced in a study of identical twins. TCRdb used MiXCR to reprocess the 5' RACE reads, holding one entry per CDR3 protein. The data show around 690,000 distinct CDR3 sequences, 21% seen once. The sample was also reused in another study, on T cells expressing NK-cell markers.

Sequencing was performed on PBMCs. The receptors stem from a woman aged 18-29 years in good health.

V is TRBV7-9 and J is TRBJ2-1; 8 bases are a match to TRBD2. This CDR3 spans 16 amino acids. Germline V CDR1 and CDR2: SEHNR, FQNEAQ (reference sequence). V shed 4 bases and J 4 bases; nucleotides not matched to a gene: 9. The CDR3 sequence: CASSSAGAVLYNEQFF. The CDR3 DNA reads TGTGCCAGCAGCTCAGCGGGAGCCGTCCTATACAATGAGCAGTTCTTC.

In its sample, this clonotype was seen a few times. The chain employs TRBV6-6 and TRBJ2-7; D is unresolved. V was shortened by 0 bases and J by 7 bases, with 10 bases between the two germline ends. CDR3 length: 13 amino acids. The V gene's germline CDR1 is MNHNY and CDR2 SVGAGI (reference sequence). CDR3 residues: CASSYSARSEQYF. The DNA for the CDR3 is TGTGCCAGCAGTTACTCGGCCAGATCTGAGCAGTACTTC.

The chain links TRBV20-1 to TRBJ2-3, with TRBD1 matching 9 bases. The CDR3 consists of 14 residues. Germline V lookup: CDR1 DFQATT, CDR2 SNEGSKA (reference sequence). Trimming took 4 bases from V and 0 from J; bases not matched to a gene: 2. CDR3 residues: CSATGTGSTDTQYF. In DNA form, the CDR3 reads TGCAGTGCTACCGGGACAGGGAGCACAGATACGCAGTATTTT.

At least ten counts were recorded for this clonotype. The chain links TRBV20-1 to TRBJ1-1, with D tentatively TRBD1 (5 bases). Germline CDR1 and CDR2: DFQATT and SNEGSKA (reference sequence). The CDR3 extends over 13 amino acids. Trimming removed 3 bases from V and 3 bases from J, with 11 bases in between. Written as DNA, the CDR3 is TGCAGTGCTAGGGGCGGGGGGGACACTGAAGCTTTCTTT. It encodes CSARGGGDTEAFF.

The chain combines TRBV25-1 with TRBJ2-2; no reliable D call. The V gene's germline CDR1 is MGHDK and CDR2 SYGVNS. The CDR3 is made up of 11 amino acids. Trimming left V 10 bases short and J 6 bases short, with 9 bases between. CDR3 coding DNA: TGTGCCATCCCTTGGGCCGGGGAGCTGTTTTTT. This gives the protein CAIPWAGELFF.

This clonotype was counted at least ten times. The genes are TRBV12-3 or TRBV12-4 and TRBJ1-2, with unresolved D. Between the trimmed V and J ends, which lost 5 bases and 0 bases, there was a span of 7 bases. The CDR3 is made up of 13 amino acids. This CDR3 is CASSIISNYGYTF. The DNA of the CDR3 is TGTGCCAGCAGTATTATATCTAACTATGGCTACACCTTC.

This rearrangement joins TRBV7-9 to TRBJ2-1, with 8 bases aligning to TRBD2. The CDR3 extends over 16 amino acids. The germline V gene has CDR1 SEHNR and CDR2 FQNEAQ (reference sequence). The ends lost 6 bases at V and 5 bases at J; junction bases unmatched: 12. The CDR3 DNA reads as TGTGCCAGCAGAATAGCAGCCGGGGGGGCCAACAATGAGCAGTTCTTC. As protein: CASRIAAGGANNEQFF.

The chain couples TRBV20-1 to TRBJ2-3; 7 nucleotides match TRBD2. The CDR3 contains 16 residues. V trimming: 4 bases; J trimming: 1 base; junction bases outside the gene matches: 11. Germline-derived CDR1 and CDR2 are DFQATT and SNEGSKA (reference sequence). The CDR3 region has the DNA TGCAGTGCTAACCCTCGTATTGGGGGGGGCACAGATACGCAGTATTTT. Amino acids: CSANPRIGGGTDTQYF.

The chain couples TRBV11-1 to TRBJ2-7, with D perhaps TRBD2 (7 bases). The CDR3 loop spans 18 amino acids. CDR1 is SGHAT and CDR2 is FQDESV in the germline V gene (reference sequence). Trimming removed 2 bases at V and 1 base at J, with 21 bases between. Written as DNA, the CDR3 is TGTGCCAGCAGCTTAAGGGTTCGTACCGGGGGGCGTTCCTACGAGCAGTACTTC. Its protein product is CASSLRVRTGGRSYEQYF.

This chain connects TRBV20-1 to TRBJ2-1; TRBD2 matches at 10 bases. V was clipped by 3 bases and J by 0 bases; unmatched bases: 11. The CDR3 has 18 amino acids. Germline CDR1 DFQATT, CDR2 SNEGSKA (reference sequence). The CDR3 here is CSASLGLAILPSYNEQFF. In DNA form, the CDR3 reads TGCAGTGCTAGTTTGGGACTAGCGATTCTACCCTCCTACAATGAGCAGTTCTTC.

V and J are TRBV14 and TRBJ2-3; 11 positions agree with TRBD2. Germline values: CDR1 SGHDN, CDR2 FVKESK. Losses at the gene ends were 0 bases for V and 2 bases for J; bases not matched to a gene: 4. The CDR3 is made up of 17 amino acids. In DNA form, the CDR3 reads TGTGCCAGCAGCCAAGATCGGACTAGCGGGCCCACAGATACGCAGTATTTT. It specifies CASSQDRTSGPTDTQYF.

The gene calls are TRBV15 and TRBJ1-1; possible D gene TRBD1, 6 bases. CDR3 length: 13 amino acids. The V end was cut by 0 bases, the J end by 10 bases, with 12 bases between. The germline gives CDR1 LNHNV, CDR2 YYDKDF (reference sequence). The CDR3 nucleotides read TGTGCCACCAGCAGAGATGGCGGGGGCGCAGCTTTCTTT. Translation: CATSRDGGGAAFF.

This clonotype appeared a few times. The CDR3 nucleotides are TGTGCCAGCAGCCAAGGGTTCGGGGGGACGGAGACCCAGTACTTC. Its translation: CASSQGFGGTETQYF. V and J are TRBV3-1 and TRBJ2-5; 7 bases are shared with TRBD2. The CDR3 totals 15 residues. CDR1 LGHDT and CDR2 YNNKEL come from the germline V gene (reference sequence). The trim removed 1 base at V and 5 bases at J, leaving 7 bases unmatched.

This clonotype was observed many times. The rearrangement links TRBV29-1 to TRBJ2-1, with D tentatively TRBD2 (6 bases). The germline gives CDR1 SQVTM, CDR2 ANQGSEA. This CDR3 is built from 13 residues. Trimming removed 3 bases at V and 6 bases at J, with 12 bases between. CDR3 sequence: CSVDRDSGNEQFF. CDR3 nucleotides: TGCAGCGTTGATAGGGACTCAGGCAATGAGCAGTTCTTC.

This clonotype was seen a few times. The chain carries TRBV20-1 and TRBJ2-1; D is perhaps TRBD2 (6 bases). The V and J ends lost 5 bases and 8 bases respectively, with 22 bases between them. This CDR3 contains 15 residues. Germline assignment: CDR1 DFQATT and CDR2 SNEGSKA (reference sequence). The CDR3 sequence: CSAGREGLGYDEQFF. In nucleotides, the CDR3 is TGCAGTGCTGGACGAGAGGGACTGGGATATGATGAGCAGTTCTTC.

This clonotype was seen many times. The chain uses TRBV9 and TRBJ1-1; D remains ambiguous. Germline CDR1 reads SGDLS; CDR2 reads YYNGEE. Trimming removed 3 bases from V and 4 bases from J, with 19 bases in between. This CDR3 is built from 16 residues. The CDR3 coding sequence is TGTGCCAGCAGCGCCCGCCCCGCTGGAGGTGGCACTGAAGCTTTCTTT. This sequence encodes CASSARPAGGGTEAFF.

The genes are TRBV5-1 and TRBJ2-3; TRBD2 matches 11 bases. V gave up 9 bases and J gave up 0 bases; unmatched junction bases: 6. The CDR3 is 15 amino acids. Per the germline V gene, CDR1 is SGHRS and CDR2 is YFSETQ. CDR3 nucleotides: TGCGCCACCGCGACTAGCGGGGCTAGCACAGATACGCAGTATTTT. The encoded protein is CATATSGASTDTQYF.